This T cell receptor beta chain was observed in a study of T cell responses to AZD1222 COVID-19 vaccine. Study observations and caveats: The donors showed a predominance of white British ancestry and of females, with possible underestimation of clonal diversity. Baseline seropositives among AZD1222 recipients totaled only five or six.

Note on this clone: Antigen specificity is unknown.

Between the trimmed V and J ends, which lost 4 bases and 8 bases, there was a span of 11 bases. CDR1 ENHRY and CDR2 SYGVKD come from the germline V gene. This CDR3 is 12 amino acids long. Clones were sequenced by immunoSEQ multiplex PCR, and TCRdb holds only the in-frame ones, with some missing. The table shows some 120,000 clones, with approximately 84% occurring only once. The specimen comprised peripheral blood, sampled on day 0 of AZD1222 vaccination. The chain has TRBV10-3 and TRBJ1-2; D not certain. This receptor was obtained from an adult in good health. CDR3 residues: CAISGGSGGYTF. Written as DNA, the CDR3 is TGTGCCATCAGTGGTGGAAGTGGAGGCTACACCTTC.